The 23 T cell receptor beta chains in this list originate from one sample, sequenced in a study of technical replicates of blood from several donors. The data were produced by immunoSEQ multiplex PCR, yet TCRdb's version contains in-frame clones alone and is incomplete. Of around 67,000 clones in the sample, around 95% are singletons; the top ten hold roughly 0.24%. Specimen: T cells isolated from PBMCs. These receptors were taken from a human donor in good health.

This CDR3 is CASSWGGDRGLIETQYF. The DNA for the CDR3 is TGTGCCAGCAGTTGGGGCGGGGACAGGGGGTTAATAGAGACCCAGTACTTC. V usage is TRBV27 and J usage is TRBJ2-5; 11 bases align to TRBD1. The germline CDR1 and CDR2 sequences are MNHEY and SMNVEV (reference sequence). V was clipped by 4 bases and J by 4 bases; unmatched bases: 11. This CDR3 is built from 17 residues.

The chain has TRBV6-6 and TRBJ1-4, with 9 bases lining up with TRBD1. Germline assignment: CDR1 MNHNY and CDR2 SVGAGI (reference sequence). The CDR3 spans 15 residues. V was pared by 6 bases and J by 6 bases, with 8 bases of the junction left unmatched. CDR3 amino acids: CASSNPGQGDEKLFF. CDR3 DNA: TGTGCCAGCAGCAACCCGGGACAGGGAGATGAAAAACTGTTTTTT.

The chain carries TRBV2 and TRBJ1-2, with TRBD1 as a possible D gene (5 bases). V was clipped by 6 bases and J by 6 bases, with 17 bases between them. Looked up from germline, CDR1 is SNHLY and CDR2 is FYNNEI. The CDR3 totals 14 residues. This chain's CDR3 is CASSGEGTGDGYTF. The CDR3 DNA reads as TGTGCCAGCAGCGGGGAGGGGACCGGGGATGGCTACACCTTC.

The chain employs TRBV4-1 and TRBJ2-3; D is undetermined. Trimming cost V 1 base and J 1 base, with 12 bases left between them. The CDR3 runs 16 residues. CDR1 MGHRA and CDR2 YSYEKL come from the germline V gene. CDR3 nucleotide sequence: TGCGCCAGCAGCCAAGTCGGTCTCTCGGGCACAGATACGCAGTATTTT. Translating gives CASSQVGLSGTDTQYF.

The V and J genes are TRBV27 and TRBJ2-4; possible D gene TRBD1, 6 bases. Trimming removed 8 bases at V and 7 bases at J, with 27 bases between. In germline, CDR1 is MNHEY, CDR2 SMNVEV (reference sequence). The CDR3 spans 17 residues. The CDR3 loop reads CASGAFNFGGAVNIQYF. The CDR3 DNA follows: TGTGCCAGCGGAGCCTTTAATTTTGGGGGCGCGGTGAACATTCAGTACTTC.

The chain links TRBV27 to TRBJ1-6; 7 nucleotides agree with TRBD1. J lost 10 bases, V lost 5 bases, and 8 bases had no gene match. The CDR3 is 14 amino acids. Germline V gene sequence: CDR1 MNHEY, CDR2 SMNVEV (reference sequence). CDR3 protein: CASSPSPTGSPLHF. CDR3 bases: TGTGCCAGCAGTCCCTCTCCGACAGGGTCACCCCTCCACTTT.

V gene TRBV29-1 combines with J gene TRBJ2-1; 10 bases map to TRBD1. There are 14 residues in the CDR3. After removal of 6 bases from V and 3 bases from J, the junction contained 5 bases not matched to a gene. Germline V lookup: CDR1 SQVTM, CDR2 ANQGSEA. In DNA form, the CDR3 reads TGCAGCGTGACTGGGACAGGGGACTACAATGAGCAGTTCTTC. Encoded protein: CSVTGTGDYNEQFF.

This rearrangement joins TRBV29-1 to TRBJ2-7; 7 nucleotides align to TRBD1. V was clipped by 5 bases and J by 6 bases; unmatched bases: 13. The CDR3 sequence is 14 residues long. CDR1 is SQVTM, CDR2 ANQGSEA, per germline. CDR3 protein: CSVYYRDRRSEQYF. The DNA of the CDR3 is TGCAGCGTTTATTACCGGGACAGAAGGAGCGAGCAGTACTTC.

J is TRBJ2-7 and V is TRBV6-1; a possible D gene is TRBD1 (6 bases). The CDR3 extends over 13 amino acids. The V gene lost 7 bases and the J gene lost 4 bases, with 14 bases spanning the gap. CDR1 is MNHNS, CDR2 SASEGT, per germline. This CDR3 is CASTFDRSYEQYF. CDR3 nucleotide sequence: TGTGCCAGCACCTTTGACAGGTCGTACGAGCAGTACTTC.

The chain combines TRBV7-9 with TRBJ2-5, with 9 bases lining up with TRBD1. The CDR3 contains 14 residues. The germline V gene has CDR1 SEHNR and CDR2 FQNEAQ (reference sequence). V shed 1 base and J 13 bases; nucleotides not matched to a gene: 10. The CDR3 sequence is CASSLDQDRGFLYF. The CDR3 region has the DNA TGTGCCAGCAGCTTAGATCAGGACAGGGGCTTCCTGTACTTC.

J is TRBJ1-5 and V is TRBV19; D remains unclear. The CDR3 loop spans 15 amino acids. Trimming removed 1 base from V and 6 bases from J, with 13 bases in between. Germline lookup yields CDR1 LNHDA and CDR2 SQIVND (reference sequence). This CDR3 reads CASSIVTAEGQPQHF. The CDR3 coding sequence is TGTGCCAGTAGTATAGTTACGGCAGAGGGTCAGCCCCAGCATTTT.

The chain recombines TRBV5-6 with TRBJ1-3; 9 bases fit TRBD1. This CDR3 is built from 14 residues. Per the germline V gene, CDR1 is SGHDT and CDR2 is YYEEEE. Unmatched junction bases numbered 2, after V lost 4 bases and J lost 3 bases. This chain's CDR3 is CASSGTGFGNTIYF. CDR3 sequence (DNA): TGTGCCAGCAGCGGGACAGGGTTTGGAAACACCATATATTTT.

The V call is TRBV6-1, the J call TRBJ2-1, with D possibly matching TRBD2 (5 bases). V was clipped by 6 bases and J by 0 bases, with 9 bases between them. Germline CDR1 is MNHNS and CDR2 is SASEGT. This CDR3 spans 14 amino acids. For the CDR3, the DNA is TGTGCCAGCAGCCCGGGATACTCCTACAATGAGCAGTTCTTC. It specifies CASSPGYSYNEQFF.

This sequence joins TRBV5-5 and TRBJ1-2, with D perhaps TRBD1 (5 bases). This CDR3 has 14 residues. From germline, CDR1 is SGHKS and CDR2 YYEKEE (reference sequence). V was clipped by 5 bases and J by 4 bases, with 15 bases between them. The DNA for the CDR3 is TGTGCCAGCAGACAGGACCAAACGAGCTATGGCTACACCTTC. This translates into CASRQDQTSYGYTF.

CDR3 residues: CASTSTGNDEQFF. The CDR3 DNA sequence: TGTGCCAGCACCTCGACAGGGAATGATGAGCAGTTCTTC. The chain couples TRBV28 to TRBJ2-1; the match to TRBD1 covers 7 bases. The CDR3 consists of 13 residues. Germline lookup yields CDR1 MDHEN and CDR2 SYDVKM. Unmatched junction bases numbered 8, after V lost 7 bases and J lost 8 bases.

The rearrangement joins TRBV4-2 to TRBJ2-3; 10 nucleotides agree with TRBD2. Germline assignment: CDR1 LGHNA and CDR2 YNFKEQ. The trim removed 2 bases at V and 2 bases at J, leaving 7 bases unmatched. This CDR3 contains 17 residues. The CDR3 sequence is CASSQLLAGANTDTQYF. The CDR3 DNA reads TGTGCCAGCAGCCAACTCCTAGCGGGGGCAAACACAGATACGCAGTATTTT.

The rearrangement joins TRBV4-2 to TRBJ1-5; 12 bases are a match to TRBD1. Germline CDR1 is LGHNA and CDR2 is YNFKEQ. Unmatched junction bases numbered 14, after V lost 6 bases and J lost 8 bases. CDR3 size: 17 residues. CDR3 in DNA: TGTGCCAGCAGAATTTCCGAGGGACAGGGGGCTTTTGAGCCCCAGCATTTT. Amino acids: CASRISEGQGAFEPQHF.

This clone showed up just once. This chain joins TRBV11-3 and TRBJ2-2, with TRBD2 matching 8 bases. The germline CDR1 and CDR2 sequences are SGHNT and YENEEA. The CDR3 is 13 residues long. J gave up 4 bases and V 8 bases, and 3 bases lay outside the gene matches. In DNA, the CDR3 is TGTGCCAGCGCGGCGGGAGGCACCGGGGAGCTGTTTTTT. Residues: CASAAGGTGELFF.

This chain connects TRBV7-9 to TRBJ2-1; no firm D call. The CDR3 is 12 amino acids. V was shortened by 2 bases and J by 7 bases, with 6 bases between the two germline ends. Per germline, CDR1 SEHNR and CDR2 FQNEAQ (reference sequence). The CDR3 sequence: CASSLSRNEQFF. In DNA, the CDR3 is TGTGCCAGCAGCTTAAGCCGGAATGAGCAGTTCTTC.

This CDR3 reads CASRTGPGNTIYF. The CDR3 DNA reads TGTGCCAGCAGGACAGGGCCCGGAAACACCATATATTTT. The rearrangement uses TRBV27 and TRBJ1-3; TRBD1 matches at 7 bases. The trim removed 6 bases at V and 4 bases at J, leaving 3 bases unmatched. This CDR3 has 13 residues. CDR1 and CDR2 (germline): MNHEY, SMNVEV (reference sequence).

This chain's CDR3 is CSARAYSEAFF. The CDR3 nucleotides read TGCAGTGCTAGAGCGTACAGTGAAGCTTTCTTT. The rearrangement joins TRBV20-1 to TRBJ1-1; no firm D call. From germline, CDR1 is DFQATT and CDR2 SNEGSKA (reference sequence). The CDR3 spans 11 residues. The V gene lost 1 base and the J gene lost 7 bases, with 7 bases spanning the gap.

This chain links TRBV6-1 with TRBJ1-5, with D perhaps matching TRBD1 (5 bases). There are 14 residues in the CDR3. Germline values: CDR1 MNHNS, CDR2 SASEGT. The V gene lost 4 bases and the J gene lost 4 bases, with 11 bases spanning the gap. CDR3 nucleotides: TGTGCCAGCAGTGTTCAACAGGTGAATCAGCCCCAGCATTTT. Its translation is CASSVQQVNQPQHF.

The chain is built from TRBV19 and TRBJ1-5; 8 bases fit TRBD1. Germline CDR1 reads LNHDA; CDR2 reads SQIVND (reference sequence). The length of the CDR3 is 18 residues. The V gene end was trimmed by 4 bases and the J gene end by 0 bases; junction bases not matched to a gene: 11. CDR3 amino acids: CASSRRTGTRYSNQPQHF. In DNA, the CDR3 is TGTGCCAGTAGTAGACGGACAGGGACGAGGTATAGCAATCAGCCCCAGCATTTT. Using reference TRBV19 and TRBJ1-5 for the parts outside the CDR3, the full variable domain is DGGITQSPKYLFRKEGQNVTLSCEQNLNHDAMYWYRQDPGQGLRLIYYSQIVNDFQKGDIAEGYSVSREKKESFPLTVTSAQKNPTAFYLCASSRRTGTRYSNQPQHFGDGTRLSIL.